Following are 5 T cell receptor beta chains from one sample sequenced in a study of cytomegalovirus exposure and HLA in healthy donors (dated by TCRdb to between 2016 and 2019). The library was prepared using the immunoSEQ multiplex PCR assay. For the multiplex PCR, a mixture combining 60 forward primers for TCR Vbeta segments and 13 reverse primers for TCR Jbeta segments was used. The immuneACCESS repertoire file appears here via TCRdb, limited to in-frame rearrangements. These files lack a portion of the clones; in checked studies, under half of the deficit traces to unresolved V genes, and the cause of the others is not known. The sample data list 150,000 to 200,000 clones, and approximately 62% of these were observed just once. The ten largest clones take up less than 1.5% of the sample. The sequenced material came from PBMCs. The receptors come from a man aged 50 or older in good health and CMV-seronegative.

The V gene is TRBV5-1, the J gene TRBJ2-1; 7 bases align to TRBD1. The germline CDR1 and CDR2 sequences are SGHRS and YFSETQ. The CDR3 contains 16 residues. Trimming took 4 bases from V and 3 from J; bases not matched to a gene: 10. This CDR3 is CASSPAGDRDYNEQFF. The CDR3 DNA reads TGCGCCAGCAGCCCCGCCGGAGACAGGGACTACAATGAGCAGTTCTTC.

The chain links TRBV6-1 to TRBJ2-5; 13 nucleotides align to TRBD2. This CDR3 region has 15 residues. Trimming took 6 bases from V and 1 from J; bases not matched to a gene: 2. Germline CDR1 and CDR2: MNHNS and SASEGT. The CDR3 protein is CASRGLAGLQETQYF. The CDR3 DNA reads TGTGCCAGCAGGGGACTAGCGGGGCTCCAAGAGACCCAGTACTTC.

This CDR3 reads CASRTRQNTEAFF. CDR3 bases: TGTGCCAGTAGGACTAGACAGAACACTGAAGCTTTCTTT. J is TRBJ1-1 and V is TRBV19; D call uncertain. This CDR3 is built from 13 residues. Germline CDR1 and CDR2: LNHDA and SQIVND (reference sequence). V was clipped by 6 bases and J by 1 base, with 9 bases between them.

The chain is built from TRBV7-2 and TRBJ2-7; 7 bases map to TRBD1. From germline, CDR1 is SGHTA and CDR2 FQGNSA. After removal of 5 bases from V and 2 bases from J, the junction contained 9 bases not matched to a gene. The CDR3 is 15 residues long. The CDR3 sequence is CASSLATGSPYEQYF. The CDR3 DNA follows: TGTGCCAGCAGCCTTGCGACAGGGTCCCCCTACGAGCAGTACTTC.

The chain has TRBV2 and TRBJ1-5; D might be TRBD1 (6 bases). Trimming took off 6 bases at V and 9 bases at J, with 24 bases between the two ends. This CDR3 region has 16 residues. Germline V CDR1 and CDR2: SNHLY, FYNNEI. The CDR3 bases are TGTGCCAGCAGCGGGTTCCCCCGGGACAACATGGGGCCCCAGCATTTT. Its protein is CASSGFPRDNMGPQHF.